Listed here is a single T cell receptor (beta chain). Methods used by the authors: Reference gene primers were amplified, and this amplification served to estimate nucleated cell counts. TCRdb's table, derived via immunoSEQ multiplex PCR, lists solely in-frame clones and lacks some. D and trimming come from the DNA, and the V and J calls and clone size come from that table. Altogether roughly 69,000 clones are present, about 88% being singletons, with the ten largest covering 9% to 15%. These data originate in a study of blood T cell repertoires in COVID-19. The wider study: Material from acute and convalescent COVID-19 was sourced from the United States, Italy and Spain. Sources were T cells, B-cell-depleted T cells, or PBMCs; the material itself was cDNA or gDNA.

The CDR3 extends over 15 amino acids. Germline-derived CDR1 and CDR2 are MNHNY and SVGAGI (reference sequence). V was clipped by 4 bases and J by 2 bases, with 14 bases between them. This clonotype was obtained from a human donor in a cohort sampled during active COVID-19. The chain combines TRBV6-6 with TRBJ1-2; D is perhaps TRBD1 (5 bases). The specimen was peripheral blood. The CDR3 spells CASSSPSTGNYGYTF. The CDR3 DNA reads TGTGCCAGCAGTTCCCCAAGTACAGGAAACTATGGCTACACCTTC.